A selection of T cell receptor beta chains follows, all from one sample in a study of blood T cell repertoires in COVID-19. Sequenced by immunoSEQ multiplex PCR; TCRdb stores in-frame clones only, minus some. This sample has around 360,000 clones; over 75% occur once, and the top ten carry more than 9%. The sequencing input was peripheral blood. The receptors originated from a woman aged 25 to 39 with COVID-19, enrolled during active disease. The conserved cysteine and the conserved F or W are not part of the CDR3 here. Fields, in order: V gene, J gene, CDR3 protein.

V gene: TRBV5-1; J gene: TRBJ2-2; CDR3 protein: ASSRWLAGVSGELF
V gene: TRBV27; J gene: TRBJ2-3; CDR3 protein: ASSSSGELDTQY
V gene: TRBV2; J gene: TRBJ1-1; CDR3 protein: ASSASRNTEAF
V gene: TRBV5-1; J gene: TRBJ1-5; CDR3 protein: ASSLQGDQPQH
V gene: TRBV19; J gene: TRBJ2-3; CDR3 protein: ASSILGSPSTDTQY
V gene: TRBV20-1; J gene: TRBJ2-2; CDR3 protein: SASSRGDTGELF
V gene: TRBV18; J gene: TRBJ1-4; CDR3 protein: ASSPDGEKLF
V gene: TRBV6-6; J gene: TRBJ2-7; CDR3 protein: ASSYSSSGSIEQY
V gene: TRBV19; J gene: TRBJ2-1; CDR3 protein: ASSIGTGGRAGVPYNEQF
V gene: TRBV28; J gene: TRBJ2-3; CDR3 protein: ASSFLDRATDTQY
V gene: TRBV7-9; J gene: TRBJ2-3; CDR3 protein: ASSLEGVTGDTQY
V gene: TRBV7-8; J gene: TRBJ2-7; CDR3 protein: ASSPLALNEQY
V gene: TRBV9; J gene: TRBJ2-3; CDR3 protein: ASSALGARTDTQY
V gene: TRBV10-2; J gene: TRBJ2-5; CDR3 protein: ARPGLQETQY
V gene: TRBV28; J gene: TRBJ2-1; CDR3 protein: ASRSTGTGDDEQF
V gene: TRBV6-1; J gene: TRBJ1-4; CDR3 protein: ASSEAREKLF
V gene: TRBV24-1; J gene: TRBJ2-2; CDR3 protein: ATSDPGQGANTGELF
V gene: TRBV5-6; J gene: TRBJ2-7; CDR3 protein: ASSLGRGRYEQY
V gene: TRBV19; J gene: TRBJ2-1; CDR3 protein: ASSISSGTSLADEQF
V gene: TRBV9; J gene: TRBJ2-7; CDR3 protein: ASSVLAGGPYEQY
V gene: TRBV7-6; J gene: TRBJ2-1; CDR3 protein: ASSPASGGFMDEQF
V gene: TRBV6-6; J gene: TRBJ2-7; CDR3 protein: ASSYASGIDEQY
V gene: TRBV2; J gene: TRBJ1-1; CDR3 protein: ASRAVRGTEAF
V gene: TRBV6-4; J gene: TRBJ2-3; CDR3 protein: ASSESSGTDTQY
V gene: TRBV24-1; J gene: TRBJ2-3; CDR3 protein: ATEGLAGDTDTQY
V gene: TRBV9; J gene: TRBJ1-6; CDR3 protein: ASSVGSSPLH
V gene: TRBV28; J gene: TRBJ2-2; CDR3 protein: ASSPIPGLVELTGELF
V gene: TRBV4-3; J gene: TRBJ2-7; CDR3 protein: ASSQEDRVSYEQY
V gene: TRBV28; J gene: TRBJ2-7; CDR3 protein: ASSFNGAPYEQY
V gene: TRBV4-3; J gene: TRBJ2-7; CDR3 protein: ASSQSGQSSYEQY
V gene: TRBV5-1; J gene: TRBJ2-2; CDR3 protein: ASSTNRGRGELF
V gene: TRBV27; J gene: TRBJ2-7; CDR3 protein: ASSLGTGFHEQY
V gene: TRBV28; J gene: TRBJ1-2; CDR3 protein: ASMRYGYT
V gene: TRBV19; J gene: TRBJ1-6; CDR3 protein: ASTGTGESNSPLH
V gene: TRBV7-2; J gene: TRBJ2-5; CDR3 protein: ASSIGTSGMETQY
V gene: TRBV5-1; J gene: TRBJ2-7; CDR3 protein: ASSLKTGGGNEQY
V gene: TRBV2; J gene: TRBJ2-1; CDR3 protein: ASSPTMSHEQF
V gene: TRBV5-1; J gene: TRBJ2-7; CDR3 protein: ASSFGDFYEQY
V gene: TRBV5-1; J gene: TRBJ1-1; CDR3 protein: ASSLVGAGDGTEAF
V gene: TRBV5-1; J gene: TRBJ2-3; CDR3 protein: ASSLDGGSTDTQY
V gene: TRBV27; J gene: TRBJ2-7; CDR3 protein: ASSPRLAVQFYEQY
V gene: TRBV6-4; J gene: TRBJ2-1; CDR3 protein: ASSREISYNEQF
V gene: TRBV21-1; J gene: TRBJ2-7; CDR3 protein: ASSKERGGIYEQY
V gene: TRBV7-6; J gene: TRBJ2-5; CDR3 protein: ASSYGQETQY